This T cell receptor beta chain is from a study of blood T cell repertoires in COVID-19. Clones were sequenced by immunoSEQ multiplex PCR, and TCRdb holds only the in-frame ones, with some missing. The table lists 270,000 or so clones, around 90% of them singletons, with over 4% in the top ten. Participants were aged about 18 to 100 years from more than 20 US areas. Participant-reported clinical history was the basis for cohort assignment. The CDR3 has 19 amino acids. The sample comprised PBMCs or T cells enriched from blood (not recorded which). This TCR was sampled from a woman in her twenties or thirties with acute COVID-19. The chain is built from TRBV21-1 and TRBJ2-7; the listed D gene, TRBD1, was not tested against the DNA. TRBV21-1 is assigned pseudogene status. CDR3 sequence (DNA): TGTGCCAGCAGCAATCCTGAAAGCCCGGGACAGGGACTCTCCTACGAGCAGTACTTC. Translating it yields CASSNPESPGQGLSYEQYF.